The sequence of this TCR beta chain was determined in a study of PD-L1 blockade in urothelial cancer (dated by TCRdb to between 2016 and 2019). Study-level background: Every patient began therapy at some point between 2013 and 2015 and was given atezolizumab 1,200 mg intravenously every 3 weeks. The study, an exploratory multi-omic analysis, examined somatic, immune and clinical correlates of response to PD-L1 blockade with atezolizumab in urothelial cancer. Twenty-five of 29 patients were identified as males with urothelial cancer of bladder origin, and a prior smoking history was reported by 18 of 29 patients. Pretreatment tumor samples, along with matched peripheral blood serially collected before and after atezolizumab treatment, were subjected to TCR sequencing. An ECOG performance status of 0 or 1 was recorded for the patients, and 0 to 3 prior chemotherapy regimens had been received by the patients. In the same patients, whole exome sequencing and RNA sequencing of pretreatment tumors were performed in addition to TCR sequencing. Durable clinical benefit was defined as progression-free survival longer than 6 months, and TCR features were also tested against progression-free and overall survival. Five patients were excluded from tumor TCR analyses because tumors from two patients failed quality control and three patients had no tumor available. Fewer than ten patients reached durable clinical benefit, while fewer than 25 patients did not. Tumor samples yielded a median of 1,402 T cells and 1,086 unique TCRs, with median clonality roughly 0.096 and T cell proportion roughly 0.097. Approximately 30 patients had pretreatment blood TCR-seq, roughly 24 had at least one posttreatment blood collection, and roughly 24 had tumor TCR-seq.

Synthetic TCR analog templates were spiked into each PCR to estimate absolute template abundance from read counts. In FFPE tumors, housekeeping genes were amplified and quantified to estimate usable DNA and calculate T cell fraction. TCRbeta CDR3 regions were amplified from genomic DNA with bias-controlled V and J gene primers using the immunoSEQ assay. Sequencing of rearranged TCRbeta segments was done at approximately 20X coverage. The paper's data handling went like this. Clustering was used to correct sequencing errors, and CDR3s were annotated against IMGT to assign V, D and J genes. Out-of-frame and stop-codon sequences were excluded, and only productive TCRbeta rearrangements were used in downstream analyses. Clonality was calculated as one minus the Shannon entropy normalized by the log of the number of unique productive sequences. Clones differing between time points or between blood and tumor were identified using Fisher's exact test with Benjamini-Hochberg correction, with an adjusted p below 0.01 applied as the threshold. TCRdb obtained this table from immuneACCESS and retained in-frame rearrangements with V and J assigned. These tables miss some clones; where compared with another copy, unresolved V genes account for less than half of the shortfall, and the remainder is unexplained. V, J and clone size were drawn from that table, and D and trimming were deduced from the DNA. Recorded for this sample are 30,000 to 40,000 clones; 35% to 40% of them occurred a single time. The ten largest clonotypes hold around 9.3% of the sample.

This clone showed up many times. The antigen this receptor binds is unknown. Base quality data are lacking; no much larger clone is found one base away. General findings and caveats noted by the study authors: The tumor samples were FFPE and were not collected immediately before treatment, and because only one sample per patient was used, heterogeneity may have been missed. Because the sample size was small (n of about 30) and many of the analyses were exploratory, the results are meant to be hypothesis-generating. Patients with durable benefit showed greater expansion of tumor-associated TCR clones in peripheral blood 3 weeks after starting treatment (n of about 21, p = 0.022). The proportion of tumor-infiltrating T lymphocytes was higher in patients with durable benefit (n ≈ 26, Mann-Whitney p = 0.047).

According to the study, the label for this sample's time point signals: pretreatment tumor sample. The cohort included 29 patients with locally advanced or metastatic urothelial carcinoma who were treated at Memorial Sloan Kettering on a trial protocol. All tumor tissue used for sequencing was obtained before atezolizumab dosing. The Qiagen DNeasy Blood extraction kit was used to purify genomic DNA from total PBMCs and tumor samples. CDR1 MNHGY and CDR2 SAAAGT are derived from the germline V gene. CDR3 length: 16 amino acids, cysteine to phenylalanine. Of all the DNA, just the CDR3 is kept, 48 bases in frame from base 1. After removal of 6 bases from V and 4 bases from J, the junction retains 10 bases not matched to a gene.

Specimen: tumor tissue, collected before atezolizumab (anti-PD-L1) treatment. The chain joins TRBV6-8 to TRBJ2-2; TRBD2 fits 8 bases in the junction. This receptor was obtained from a man aged 55-75 years with urothelial cancer. The CDR3 region: CASSTSGPRGTGELFF. The DNA is TGTGCCAGCAGCACTAGCGGCCCTAGGGGCACCGGGGAGCTGTTTTTT.